This is a list of T cell receptor beta chains from one sample in a study of OX40 agonist ivuxolimab in advanced cancers. Only in-frame clones appear in the TCRdb table, and some are missing; sequencing was by immunoSEQ multiplex PCR. The table shows some 99,000 clones, with around 94% occurring only once. The material sequenced was CD4+ or CD8+ T cells sorted from blood, taken in a trial of the OX40 agonist ivuxolimab. The receptor source for this set is an adult with an advanced solid tumor such as melanoma, head and neck, liver or kidney cancer. The CDR3 runs from the conserved cysteine through the conserved F or W. The order of the fields is V gene, J gene, CDR3 protein.

v_gene: TRBV5-1
j_gene: TRBJ2-7
CDR3aa: CASSSGAGTLYEQYF

v_gene: TRBV5-4
j_gene: TRBJ1-1
CDR3aa: CASSLQNRVSDTEAFF

v_gene: TRBV7-8
j_gene: TRBJ1-2
CDR3aa: CASSLDVTVNYGYTF

v_gene: TRBV5-4
j_gene: TRBJ2-1
CDR3aa: CASSLLAVINEQFF

v_gene: TRBV6-4
j_gene: TRBJ1-5
CDR3aa: CASSDELGNQPQHF

v_gene: TRBV5-8
j_gene: TRBJ1-4
CDR3aa: CASSLRGQGREKLFF

v_gene: TRBV19
j_gene: TRBJ1-1
CDR3aa: CASTSGQSRNPEAFF

v_gene: TRBV7-6
j_gene: TRBJ2-3
CDR3aa: CASSPGPYTQYF

v_gene: TRBV18
j_gene: TRBJ1-5
CDR3aa: CASSPSEDRQPQHF

v_gene: TRBV28
j_gene: TRBJ1-3
CDR3aa: CASKGNTIYF

v_gene: TRBV4-3
j_gene: TRBJ1-2
CDR3aa: CASSQDGVGYTF

v_gene: TRBV6-5
j_gene: TRBJ2-5
CDR3aa: CASTEFGTSETQYF

v_gene: TRBV6-4
j_gene: TRBJ2-1
CDR3aa: CASSPGTSGYHEQFF

v_gene: TRBV6-6
j_gene: TRBJ1-2
CDR3aa: CASREQGAVGYTF

v_gene: TRBV6-1
j_gene: TRBJ1-5
CDR3aa: CASSPTGGQPQHF

v_gene: TRBV6-5
j_gene: TRBJ2-2
CDR3aa: CASSYDTLNTGELFF

v_gene: TRBV7-3
j_gene: TRBJ2-5
CDR3aa: CASSFGAQETQYF

v_gene: TRBV6-5
j_gene: TRBJ1-1
CDR3aa: CASSFQQNTEAFF

v_gene: TRBV2
j_gene: TRBJ2-5
CDR3aa: CASRSVTETQYF

v_gene: TRBV28
j_gene: TRBJ2-7
CDR3aa: CASSLRGSGRGRLYEQYF

v_gene: TRBV18
j_gene: TRBJ1-1
CDR3aa: CASSPQDLNTEAFF

v_gene: TRBV5-1
j_gene: TRBJ2-3
CDR3aa: CASSSGTSGDTQYF

v_gene: TRBV6-1
j_gene: TRBJ2-5
CDR3aa: CASSSRGETQYF

v_gene: TRBV14
j_gene: TRBJ1-2
CDR3aa: CASSQGFQGNYGYTF

v_gene: TRBV7-2
j_gene: TRBJ1-2
CDR3aa: CASSPTGGVLYGYTF

v_gene: TRBV6-5
j_gene: TRBJ1-2
CDR3aa: CASSYSGQGSYGYTF

v_gene: TRBV28
j_gene: TRBJ2-7
CDR3aa: CASSLYDEQYF

v_gene: TRBV6-5
j_gene: TRBJ1-2
CDR3aa: CASSSLPAYGYTF

v_gene: TRBV9
j_gene: TRBJ2-3
CDR3aa: CASSVRSTDTQYF

v_gene: TRBV6-5
j_gene: TRBJ1-6
CDR3aa: CASSYSDRIPDALHF

v_gene: TRBV5-5
j_gene: TRBJ2-3
CDR3aa: CASNLDGISTDTQYF

v_gene: TRBV5-1
j_gene: TRBJ2-3
CDR3aa: CASSPLNTDTQYF

v_gene: TRBV4-2
j_gene: TRBJ2-4
CDR3aa: CASSQEGFTLAKNIQYF

v_gene: TRBV5-1
j_gene: TRBJ1-2
CDR3aa: CASSFPSYGYTF

v_gene: TRBV7-3
j_gene: TRBJ2-3
CDR3aa: CASSPGSHTDTQYF

v_gene: TRBV15
j_gene: TRBJ1-5
CDR3aa: CATSRGRRGAGNQPQHF

v_gene: TRBV7-9
j_gene: TRBJ2-7
CDR3aa: CASSLESGGEQYF

v_gene: TRBV7-2
j_gene: TRBJ2-7
CDR3aa: CASSLLATEPGTRQYF

v_gene: TRBV7-2
j_gene: TRBJ2-5
CDR3aa: CASSSIAGVETQYF

v_gene: TRBV9
j_gene: TRBJ2-7
CDR3aa: CASSVDMTHTPYEQYF